One and the same sample provided the 29 T cell receptor beta chains below, sequenced in a study of PD-L1 blockade in urothelial cancer. The protocol was immunoSEQ multiplex PCR, while the TCRdb copy is restricted to in-frame clones and leaves out a portion. Of about 93,000 clones listed, roughly 89% are singletons. The time point was: pretreatment peripheral blood. The specimen was PBMCs, collected around atezolizumab (anti-PD-L1) treatment. The source is a man in his 60s with urothelial cancer.

The chain carries TRBV6-1 and TRBJ2-4; the D gene is possibly TRBD2 (6 bases). CDR1 is MNHNS and CDR2 is SASEGT in the germline V gene. The V end was cut by 11 bases, the J end by 5 bases, with 22 bases between. The CDR3 length is 15 residues. This CDR3 is CAGRLDGGNQNIQYF. The CDR3 bases are TGTGCCGGCCGATTGGACGGGGGAAACCAAAACATTCAGTACTTC.

On this clone itself: One junction end does not reproduce the germline sequence, and a read error may be involved. This sequence joins TRBV7-7 and TRBJ2-2, with D perhaps matching TRBD2 (5 bases). This CDR3 is built from 16 residues. Germline V lookup: CDR1 SSHAT, CDR2 FNYEAQ (reference sequence). The CDR3: CASSLALGVVPGELFF. The CDR3 region has the DNA TGTGCTAGCAGCTTAGCGCTGGGCGTTGTCCCCGGGGAGCTGTTTTTT. The whole variable domain, remainder taken from reference TRBV7-7 and TRBJ2-2, is GAGVSQSPRYKVTKRGQDVTLRCDPISSHATLYWYQQALGQGPEFLTYFNYEAQPDKSGLPSDRFSAERPEGSISTLTIQRTEQRDSAMYRCASSLALGVVPGELFFGEGSRLTVL.

The CDR3 DNA sequence: TGTGCCAGCAGCTTGGTCGCGGGGGGTACGGAGACCCAGTACTTC. It specifies CASSLVAGGTETQYF. The J gene is TRBJ2-5, the V gene TRBV5-6, with TRBD2 matching over 8 bases. Germline lookup yields CDR1 SGHDT and CDR2 YYEEEE. The CDR3 consists of 15 residues. V lost 0 bases and J lost 5; bases outside the gene matches: 6.

The CDR3, as DNA: TGTGCCAGCAACAGAGGGGGGGTATCGGACACTGAAGCTTTCTTT. Translated, it gives CASNRGGVSDTEAFF. The gene calls are TRBV7-9 and TRBJ1-1, with D maybe TRBD1 (6 bases). V gave up 7 bases and J gave up 3 bases, with 18 bases separating them. Germline values: CDR1 SEHNR, CDR2 FQNEAQ (reference sequence). The CDR3 extends over 15 amino acids.

The V call is TRBV2, the J call TRBJ1-5; 8 bases fit TRBD1. The trim removed 6 bases at V and 5 bases at J, leaving 6 bases unmatched. Germline assignment: CDR1 SNHLY and CDR2 FYNNEI. This CDR3 spans 14 amino acids. CDR3 in amino acids: CASRGQVRDQPQHF. CDR3 nucleotides: TGTGCCAGCAGGGGACAGGTGCGAGATCAGCCCCAGCATTTT.

The gene calls are TRBV25-1 and TRBJ1-5; possibly TRBD1 for D (6 bases). The CDR3 is made up of 16 amino acids. V lost 4 bases and J 3 bases, leaving 16 bases between the germline ends. Germline V lookup: CDR1 MGHDK, CDR2 SYGVNS. The CDR3 here is CASSAVRRDINQPQHF. The CDR3 bases are TGTGCCAGCAGTGCCGTCCGTCGGGACATCAATCAGCCCCAGCATTTT.

The CDR3 sequence is CASSQSRDRGDGYTF. CDR3 bases: TGCGCCAGCAGCCAATCAAGGGACAGGGGGGATGGCTACACCTTC. The chain links TRBV4-3 to TRBJ1-2; 11 bases fit TRBD1. The germline V gene encodes CDR1 LGHNA and CDR2 YSLEER. The CDR3 length is 15 residues. J was trimmed by 6 bases and V by 2 bases; bases with no gene match: 5.

This clone occurred once. The gene calls are TRBV5-5 and TRBJ1-4; D remains ambiguous. The CDR3 length is 16 residues. The germline V gene has CDR1 SGHKS and CDR2 YYEKEE (reference sequence). The V and J ends lost 3 bases and 3 bases respectively, with 15 bases between them. This CDR3 is CASSSAVRPPNEKLFF. The CDR3 nucleotides read TGTGCCAGCAGCTCAGCGGTCAGGCCGCCTAATGAAAAACTGTTTTTT.

The chain uses TRBV5-1 and TRBJ2-2; 15 bases match TRBD2. The germline CDR1 and CDR2 sequences are SGHRS and YFSETQ. This CDR3 comprises 17 residues. V trimming: 4 bases; J trimming: 1 base; junction bases outside the gene matches: 2. The CDR3 DNA reads as TGCGCCAGCAGCCCGGGACTAGCGGGGGGGAACACCGGGGAGCTGTTTTTT. It translates to CASSPGLAGGNTGELFF.

The rearrangement uses TRBV5-6 and TRBJ2-7; D is perhaps TRBD2 (7 bases). The V and J ends lost 0 bases and 5 bases respectively, with 12 bases between them. The CDR3 contains 14 residues. Germline V gene sequence: CDR1 SGHDT, CDR2 YYEEEE. CDR3: CASSLALGGHEQYF. As DNA, the CDR3 is TGTGCCAGCAGCTTGGCTCTGGGGGGGCACGAGCAGTACTTC.

The V and J genes are TRBV11-2 and TRBJ2-1; D possibly corresponds to TRBD1 (5 bases). Trimming removed 2 bases at V and 8 bases at J, with 16 bases between. CDR1 is SGHAT, CDR2 FQNNGV, per germline. The CDR3 spans 15 residues. CDR3 coding DNA: TGTGCCAGCAGCTTAATTAGGGGCAATATGTATGAGCAGTTCTTC. Its translation is CASSLIRGNMYEQFF.

This rearrangement joins TRBV7-8 to TRBJ2-7; D gene ambiguous. The CDR3 loop spans 12 amino acids. The V and J ends lost 2 bases and 4 bases respectively, with 6 bases between them. Germline V gene sequence: CDR1 SGHVS, CDR2 FQNEAQ. This CDR3 reads CASSLNFYEQYF. In nucleotides, the CDR3 is TGTGCCAGCAGCTTAAACTTTTACGAGCAGTACTTC. The complete variable domain, with remaining parts taken from reference TRBV7-8 and TRBJ2-7, reads GAGVSQSPRYKVAKRGQDVALRCDPISGHVSLFWYQQALGQGPEFLTYFQNEAQLDKSGLPSDRFFAERPEGSVSTLKIQRTQQEDSAVYLCASSLNFYEQYFGPGTRLTVT.

The chain uses TRBV28 and TRBJ2-1, with TRBD2 identical over 7 bases. The CDR3 loop spans 12 amino acids. Germline trimming cut 6 bases from V and 9 bases from J; bases unmatched to any gene: 5. Germline V gene data show CDR1 as MDHEN and CDR2 as SYDVKM. Here the CDR3 reads CASRLSGGEQFF. DNA of the CDR3: TGTGCCAGCAGGCTGTCGGGAGGTGAGCAGTTCTTC.

This clone has only one observation. This sample includes further DNA sequences coding for the same CDR3. This chain connects TRBV5-4 to TRBJ2-1, with TRBD2 as a possible D gene (5 bases). Trimming took 0 bases from V and 0 from J, leaving 10 bases between them. Germline V gives CDR1 SGHNT, CDR2 YYREEE (reference sequence). This CDR3 contains 16 residues. The CDR3 reads CASSLGGGSSYNEQFF. The CDR3 DNA follows: TGTGCCAGCAGCTTGGGTGGAGGTAGCTCCTACAATGAGCAGTTCTTC.

The rearrangement uses TRBV7-2 and TRBJ2-2; 10 bases are shared with TRBD2. This CDR3 has 16 residues. CDR1 and CDR2 (germline): SGHTA, FQGNSA. Trimming took 1 base from V and 5 from J; bases not matched to a gene: 4. Written as DNA, the CDR3 is TGTGCCAGCAGCTTAGTGCCTAGCGGGAGAACCGGGGAGCTGTTTTTT. This translates into CASSLVPSGRTGELFF.

This clone was recorded only once. The chain recombines TRBV7-9 with TRBJ2-5, with 11 bases lining up with TRBD1. After removal of 8 bases from V and 4 bases from J, the junction contained 9 bases not matched to a gene. Germline V CDR1 and CDR2: SEHNR, FQNEAQ (reference sequence). The CDR3 contains 15 residues. As DNA, the CDR3 is TGTGCCAGCGACCCCGGACAGGGGGCCTCAGAGACCCAGTACTTC. Translation: CASDPGQGASETQYF.

The chain has TRBV29-1 and TRBJ1-1; D gene uncertain. Germline CDR1 reads SQVTM; CDR2 reads ANQGSEA. The CDR3 spans 10 residues. The V and J ends lost 4 bases and 4 bases respectively, with 4 bases between them. The CDR3 protein is CSVAVTEAFF. CDR3 DNA sequence: TGCAGCGTTGCTGTCACTGAAGCTTTCTTT.

The J gene is TRBJ2-5, the V gene TRBV5-1; D is ambiguous. CDR1 is SGHRS and CDR2 is YFSETQ in the germline V gene. V dropped 0 bases and J dropped 5 bases, with 11 bases sitting between them. The CDR3 extends over 14 amino acids. Written as DNA, the CDR3 is TGCGCCAGCAGCTTGGGAGAGGCGTTGGAGACCCAGTACTTC. The encoded protein is CASSLGEALETQYF. The whole variable domain, filled in from reference TRBV5-1 and TRBJ2-5, reads KAGVTQTPRYLIKTRGQQVTLSCSPISGHRSVSWYQQTPGQGLQFLFEYFSETQRNKGNFPGRFSGRQFSNSRSEMNVSTLELGDSALYLCASSLGEALETQYFGPGTRLLVL.

The chain employs TRBV9 and TRBJ2-5, with a possible D match to TRBD1 (5 bases). Germline V lookup: CDR1 SGDLS, CDR2 YYNGEE. This CDR3 region has 15 residues. Trimming took 4 bases from V and 4 from J, leaving 17 bases between them. CDR3 loop: CASSTIGTGRETQYF. CDR3 sequence (DNA): TGTGCCAGCAGCACCATAGGAACAGGTAGAGAGACCCAGTACTTC.

CDR3 sequence reads: CASSFIVELGATEAFF. In DNA form, the CDR3 reads TGTGCCAGCAGTTTTATCGTGGAATTGGGGGCCACTGAAGCTTTCTTT. The rearrangement links TRBV28 to TRBJ1-1, with TRBD1 as a possible D gene (6 bases). Germline values: CDR1 MDHEN, CDR2 SYDVKM. The CDR3 loop spans 16 amino acids. V dropped 3 bases and J dropped 4 bases, with 18 bases sitting between them.

Comments on this clone: One end of the junction fails to match germline, which may point to a read error. V is TRBV15 and J is TRBJ1-2, with 10 bases matching TRBD1. The germline gives CDR1 LNHNV, CDR2 YYDKDF (reference sequence). The CDR3 is 17 residues long. As DNA, the CDR3 is TGTGCCACCAGCGGAGACAGGGGGCGACCTTCAGTGGAGGGCTACACCTTC. Translation: CATSGDRGRPSVEGYTF.

This clone has just a few counts. The chain combines TRBV7-2 with TRBJ2-7; D call uncertain. Trimming pared 7 bases from V and 7 bases from J, leaving 8 bases between. The CDR3 length is 10 residues. Germline V gives CDR1 SGHTA, CDR2 FQGNSA. The CDR3 region has the DNA TGTGCCAGCACCCCCGAGGAGCAGTACTTC. Protein: CASTPEEQYF.

This clone was found once. V is TRBV6-5 and J is TRBJ2-1, with 8 bases fitting TRBD2. CDR3 length equals 15 residues. Germline V gene lookup returns CDR1 MNHEY and CDR2 SVGAGI. The V and J ends lost 4 bases and 7 bases, in that order; junction bases with no gene match: 9. CDR3 in amino acids: CASSFAGGGSNEQFF. The CDR3 DNA reads TGTGCCAGCAGTTTTGCGGGAGGAGGGTCGAATGAGCAGTTCTTC.

CDR3 protein: CASSLGHGPANEQFF. CDR3 in DNA: TGTGCCAGCAGCTTAGGACATGGCCCGGCCAATGAGCAGTTCTTC. This chain connects TRBV7-9 to TRBJ2-1; D remains ambiguous. This CDR3 is 15 amino acids long. Trimming pared 1 base from V and 6 bases from J, leaving 13 bases between. The germline gives CDR1 SEHNR, CDR2 FQNEAQ (reference sequence). The full variable domain, rest sourced from reference TRBV7-9 and TRBJ2-1, is DTGVSQNPRHKITKRGQNVTFRCDPISEHNRLYWYRQTLGQGPEFLTYFQNEAQLEKSRLLSDRFSAERPKGSFSTLEIQRTEQGDSAMYLCASSLGHGPANEQFFGPGTRLTVL.

V usage is TRBV5-1 and J usage is TRBJ2-5; maybe TRBD2 (5 bases). The CDR3 loop spans 13 amino acids. V lost 3 bases, J lost 5 bases, and 11 bases lay in between. Germline CDR1 is SGHRS and CDR2 is YFSETQ. In nucleotides, the CDR3 is TGCGCCAGCAGCTCCGGGTGGAGGGAGACCCAGTACTTC. Translation: CASSSGWRETQYF.

The chain has TRBV30 and TRBJ2-5; D is possibly TRBD1 (5 bases). The length of the CDR3 is 13 residues. V dropped 1 base and J dropped 3 bases, with 9 bases sitting between them. Germline V gene data show CDR1 as GTSNPN and CDR2 as SVGIG (reference sequence). The CDR3 spells CAWSEETEETQYF. The CDR3 DNA follows: TGTGCCTGGAGTGAGGAGACAGAAGAGACCCAGTACTTC.

The genes are TRBV9 and TRBJ2-5; TRBD2 aligns across 15 bases. The V segment lost 3 bases and the J segment 5 bases; nucleotides outside the gene matches: 5. Germline V gene lookup returns CDR1 SGDLS and CDR2 YYNGEE. This CDR3 spans 16 amino acids. The CDR3 loop is CASSGTSGGARETQYF. In DNA form, the CDR3 reads TGTGCCAGCAGCGGGACTAGCGGGGGGGCCCGGGAGACCCAGTACTTC.

The rearrangement uses TRBV9 and TRBJ2-3; the D gene is possibly TRBD1 (6 bases). The germline gives CDR1 SGDLS, CDR2 YYNGEE. CDR3 length: 14 amino acids. Trimming took off 0 bases at V and 4 bases at J, with 9 bases between the two ends. CDR3 DNA sequence: TGTGCCAGCAGCGTAGACAGGGCCCCAGATACGCAGTATTTT. Encoded protein: CASSVDRAPDTQYF.

The chain uses TRBV18 and TRBJ1-1; D remains unclear. CDR1 is KGHSH, CDR2 LQKENI, per germline. V was trimmed by 1 base and J by 4 bases, leaving 13 bases between them. There are 15 residues in the CDR3. The CDR3 DNA sequence: TGTGCCAGCTCACCACTTCGCGCTATAAGCACTGAAGCTTTCTTT. This translates into CASSPLRAISTEAFF.